The table lists the clone carrying this TCR beta chain with many counts. Preparation of the TCRbeta library involved a method that used unique molecular identifiers. TCRdb processed the PCR reads anew with MiXCR; each CDR3 protein has one entry. The table records hundreds of thousands of distinct CDR3 sequences, under 15% of them present only once. The CDR3 has 14 residues. The entry originates in a study of T-cell reconstitution after alpha-beta-depleted transplantation in children. The rearrangement links TRBV21-1 to TRBJ2-7; no check of the table's D call, TRBD1, against the DNA was made. TRBV21-1 is a known pseudogene. The source of this sequence is a male patient between 5 and 17 years old who had a stem cell transplant for acute myeloid leukemia, so the T cells may come from the graft donor. The input for sequencing was PBMCs, mostly from graft donor cells, taken 360 days after TCRalphabeta/CD19-depleted stem cell transplant. CDR3 DNA sequence: TGTGCCAGCAGCAAAGGTGGGACAGGGCCCGAGCAGTACTTC. Translating gives CASSKGGTGPEQYF.